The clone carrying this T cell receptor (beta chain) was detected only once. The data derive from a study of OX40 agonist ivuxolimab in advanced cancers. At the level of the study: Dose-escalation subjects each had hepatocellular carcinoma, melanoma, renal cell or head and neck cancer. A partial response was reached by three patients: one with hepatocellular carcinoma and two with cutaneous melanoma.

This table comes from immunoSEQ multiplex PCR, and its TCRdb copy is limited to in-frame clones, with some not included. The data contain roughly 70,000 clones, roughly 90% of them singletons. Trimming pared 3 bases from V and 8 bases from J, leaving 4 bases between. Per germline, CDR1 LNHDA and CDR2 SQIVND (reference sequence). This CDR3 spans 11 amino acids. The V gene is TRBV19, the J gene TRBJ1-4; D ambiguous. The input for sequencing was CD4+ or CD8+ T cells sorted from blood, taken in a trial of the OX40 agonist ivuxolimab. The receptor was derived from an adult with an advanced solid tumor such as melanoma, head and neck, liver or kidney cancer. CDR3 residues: CASSIGEKLFF. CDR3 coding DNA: TGTGCCAGTAGTATCGGGGAAAAACTGTTTTTT.